Listed here are 4 T cell receptor beta chains from one sample, sequenced in a study of CXCR3-negative and CXCR3-positive naive CD8 T cells. UMI-labeled TRB cDNA libraries were prepared by 5' RACE. TCRdb re-called the 5' RACE reads and shows each CDR3 protein once, DNA omitted. This sample's table reports some 66,000 distinct CDR3 sequences. The sequencing sample was made of naive CXCR3- CD8+ T cells from blood. The subset here: CD45RO-CCR7+CD27+CD95- naive CD8+ T cells lacking CXCR3 (TNR3-). These receptors all come from a human donor in good health. Some clones in this sample may be carry-over from other donors' samples.

The chain recombines TRBV7-9 with TRBJ2-7; TCRdb calls TRBD1, which cannot be checked without DNA. The CDR3 runs 13 residues. CDR1 is SEHNR, CDR2 FQNEAQ, per germline (reference sequence). CDR3: CASSPPGGYEQYF.

This chain joins TRBV25-1 and TRBJ1-2. This CDR3 contains 11 residues. CDR1 is MGHDK and CDR2 is SYGVNS in the germline V gene. The CDR3 spells CASTRDGGYTF.

The chain combines TRBV28 with TRBJ1-6; the TCRdb call, TRBD1, lacks DNA for checking. Germline V gives CDR1 MDHEN, CDR2 SYDVKM. The CDR3 spans 14 residues. CDR3 sequence reads: CASSFATVNSPLHF. Full variable domain (missing parts from reference TRBV28 and TRBJ1-6): DVKVTQSSRYLVKRTGEKVFLECVQDMDHENMFWYRQDPGLGLRLIYFSYDVKMKEKGDIPEGYSVSREKKERFSLILESASTNQTSMYLCASSFATVNSPLHFGNGTRLTVT.

The chain joins TRBV29-1 to TRBJ2-1; TCRdb's D call of TRBD1 is untestable without DNA. This CDR3 is built from 14 residues. The V gene's germline CDR1 is SQVTM and CDR2 ANQGSEA. The CDR3 spells CSVLLRDRGDEQFF.